Presented here are 10 T cell receptor beta chains from one specimen sequenced in a study of blood T cell repertoires in COVID-19. The method was immunoSEQ multiplex PCR; TCRdb's version includes in-frame clones alone and lacks a portion of them. The sample lists about 300,000 clones; roughly 88% were seen once. Sequenced: peripheral blood. The receptor source for this set is a man younger than 30 with active or convalescent COVID-19.

The chain joins TRBV4-3 to TRBJ2-6; D unresolved. This CDR3 spans 15 amino acids. Trimming left V 0 bases short and J 2 bases short, with 5 bases between. Per germline, CDR1 LGHNA and CDR2 YSLEER. The CDR3 DNA reads as TGCGCCAGCAGCCAAGAAATAGCTGGGGCCAACGTCCTGACTTTC. It encodes CASSQEIAGANVLTF.

The chain recombines TRBV9 with TRBJ1-2; weak D call: TRBD1 (5 bases). Per germline, CDR1 SGDLS and CDR2 YYNGEE. The CDR3 extends over 16 amino acids. Trimming removed 2 bases at V and 4 bases at J, with 18 bases between. The CDR3 coding sequence is TGTGCCAGCAGCGTCACGCCCCAGACAGTACTCTATGGCTACACCTTC. Its translation: CASSVTPQTVLYGYTF.

DNA for the CDR3: TGTGCCAGCAGCTTAGTCGGACAACTCTACGAGCAGTACTTC. Protein product: CASSLVGQLYEQYF. This rearrangement joins TRBV7-2 to TRBJ2-7; TRBD1 might be the D (5 bases). There are 14 residues in the CDR3. Between the trimmed V and J ends, which lost 1 base and 3 bases, there was a span of 10 bases. Germline V CDR1 and CDR2: SGHTA, FQGNSA.

CDR3 in DNA: TGTGCCAGCAGCGACATTGGGGGGGTTGGAGAGACCCAGTACTTC. Translated: CASSDIGGVGETQYF. J is TRBJ2-5 and V is TRBV6-5; 7 bases are a match to TRBD2. The CDR3 has 15 residues. J was trimmed by 4 bases and V by 6 bases; bases with no gene match: 11. CDR1 is MNHEY and CDR2 is SVGAGI in the germline V gene.

This chain joins TRBV6-5 and TRBJ1-2; 8 bases line up with TRBD1. The CDR3 is 13 residues long. Germline V gene sequence: CDR1 MNHEY, CDR2 SVGAGI. V lost 7 bases and J lost 6; bases outside the gene matches: 7. CDR3 amino acids: CASKQQGVHGYTF. CDR3 bases: TGTGCCAGCAAACAACAGGGGGTACATGGCTACACCTTC.

This clone was detected a few times. The gene calls are TRBV19 and TRBJ2-2; D ambiguous. V was pared by 5 bases and J by 5 bases, with 24 bases between. CDR1 LNHDA and CDR2 SQIVND come from the germline V gene (reference sequence). The length of the CDR3 is 18 residues. This CDR3 reads CASSYRSRSVLQTGELFF. Written as DNA, the CDR3 is TGTGCCAGTAGTTATCGATCTCGGTCGGTCCTCCAAACCGGGGAGCTGTTTTTT.

This sequence joins TRBV10-3 and TRBJ2-1, with D unresolved. Between the trimmed V and J ends, which lost 8 bases and 5 bases, there was a span of 10 bases. The CDR3 sequence is 12 residues long. In germline, CDR1 is ENHRY, CDR2 SYGVKD. CDR3 amino acids: CAIAERDNEQFF. In nucleotides, the CDR3 is TGTGCCATCGCTGAGCGCGACAATGAGCAGTTCTTC.

V gene TRBV7-9 combines with J gene TRBJ1-5; D perhaps matches TRBD1 (5 bases). V was shortened by 3 bases and J by 2 bases, with 14 bases between the two germline ends. The CDR3 is 16 residues long. The germline gives CDR1 SEHNR, CDR2 FQNEAQ (reference sequence). The CDR3, as DNA: TGTGCCAGCAGCTTGGGTCAAAAAGGGGGCAATCAGCCCCAGCATTTT. This translates into CASSLGQKGGNQPQHF.

This clone has only one observation. This chain joins TRBV4-1 and TRBJ2-7; TRBD1 agrees at 7 bases. In germline, CDR1 is MGHRA, CDR2 YSYEKL. This CDR3 has 12 residues. The J segment lost 6 bases and the V segment lost 4 bases, leaving 3 bases of the junction unmatched. Here the CDR3 reads CASSPQGSEQYF. The DNA of the CDR3 is TGCGCCAGCAGCCCACAGGGGAGCGAGCAGTACTTC.

The CDR3 region has the DNA TGTGCCAGCAGTGAAAATAGTCATAATTCACCCCTCCACTTT. Its protein product is CASSENSHNSPLHF. The chain recombines TRBV6-1 with TRBJ1-6; no reliable D call. Per the germline V gene, CDR1 is MNHNS and CDR2 is SASEGT. The CDR3 loop spans 14 amino acids. The V end was cut by 2 bases, the J end by 5 bases, with 7 bases between.